Below, 20 T cell receptor beta chains from the same sample are listed, as sequenced in a study of beta chain features in type 1 diabetes. General study points: Shorter TCRB CDR3s, moderately but significantly so, marked every one of the four CD4+ subsets in Type 1 diabetes patients.

Isolated RNA was reverse transcribed in full, so expressed TCRB transcripts were sequenced. The protocol was immunoSEQ multiplex PCR, while the TCRdb copy is restricted to in-frame clones and leaves out a portion. This sample has some 240,000 clones, with about a sixth found just once. These receptors' targets are unknown. Sequencing input: naive CD4+ T cells from blood. The receptor set was obtained from a young man with type 1 diabetes.

There are a few counts of this clone. CDR3 loop: CASSPGLAGDGETQYF. In DNA, the CDR3 is TGTGCCAGCAGCCCGGGACTAGCGGGAGATGGAGAGACCCAGTACTTC. V is TRBV7-9 and J is TRBJ2-5, with 14 nucleotides matching TRBD2. V was clipped by 5 bases and J by 4 bases; unmatched bases: 6. In germline, CDR1 is SEHNR, CDR2 FQNEAQ (reference sequence). The CDR3 has 16 amino acids.

The rearrangement uses TRBV7-2 and TRBJ2-3; 9 positions agree with TRBD2. The CDR3 spans 16 residues. Losses at the gene ends were 4 bases for V and 0 bases for J; bases not matched to a gene: 5. Germline-derived CDR1 and CDR2 are SGHTA and FQGNSA. The CDR3 is CASSSRLAASTDTQYF. As DNA, the CDR3 is TGTGCCAGCAGCTCCCGACTAGCGGCAAGCACAGATACGCAGTATTTT.

The chain is built from TRBV7-2 and TRBJ2-1; 7 nucleotides line up with TRBD1. V lost 2 bases, J lost 6 bases, and 7 bases stayed unmatched. The CDR3 has 15 residues. Per the germline V gene, CDR1 is SGHTA and CDR2 is FQGNSA. The chain's CDR3 is CASSLFSTGSNEQFF. The CDR3 DNA sequence: TGTGCCAGCAGCTTATTCTCGACAGGGAGCAATGAGCAGTTCTTC.

This chain connects TRBV29-1 to TRBJ1-1, with D possibly being TRBD1 (6 bases). This CDR3 is 14 amino acids long. Trimming removed 0 bases at V and 1 base at J, with 9 bases between. Germline V gene data show CDR1 as SQVTM and CDR2 as ANQGSEA. CDR3 residues: CSVEDRGANTEAFF. The CDR3, as DNA: TGCAGCGTTGAAGATCGGGGGGCGAACACTGAAGCTTTCTTT.

The V call is TRBV14, the J call TRBJ2-1; D is perhaps TRBD1 (6 bases). This CDR3 spans 15 amino acids. Trimming took off 4 bases at V and 6 bases at J, with 16 bases between the two ends. CDR1 and CDR2 (germline): SGHDN, FVKESK. The CDR3 region has the DNA TGTGCCAGCAGCCCGGACAGTCCGGGATTCAATGAGCAGTTCTTC. Its translation is CASSPDSPGFNEQFF.

The rearrangement uses TRBV5-4 and TRBJ2-5, with TRBD2 matching over 14 bases. Trimming at V came to 2 bases and at J to 5 bases, leaving 2 bases not matched to a gene. CDR3 size: 15 residues. Germline assignment: CDR1 SGHNT and CDR2 YYREEE (reference sequence). The CDR3 is CASSLWTSGRETQYF. The CDR3 DNA reads as TGTGCCAGCAGCTTATGGACTAGCGGGAGGGAGACCCAGTACTTC.

This chain uses TRBV30 with TRBJ2-1; D is undetermined. Trimming removed 3 bases at V and 10 bases at J, with 10 bases between. The germline CDR1 and CDR2 sequences are GTSNPN and SVGIG (reference sequence). This CDR3 spans 11 amino acids. CDR3 residues: CAWSLNIEQFF. CDR3 DNA sequence: TGTGCCTGGAGCTTAAACATAGAGCAGTTCTTC. The entire variable domain, with the rest obtained from reference TRBV30 and TRBJ2-1, is as follows: SQTIHQWPATLVQPVGSPLSLECTVEGTSNPNLYWYRQAAGRGLQLLFYSVGIGQISSEVPQNLSASRPQDRQFILSSKKLLLSDSGFYLCAWSLNIEQFFGPGTRLTVL.

This clone was counted between two and nine times. This same CDR3 is encoded by further DNA sequences in the sample. This chain links TRBV29-1 with TRBJ2-2; D is unresolved. Per germline, CDR1 SQVTM and CDR2 ANQGSEA. The CDR3 is 12 amino acids. V shed 4 bases and J shed 0 bases, with 3 bases lying between them. Here the CDR3 reads CSVVPNTGELFF. The CDR3 region has the DNA TGCAGCGTTGTTCCGAACACCGGGGAGCTGTTTTTT.

This clone has only a few counts. The J gene is TRBJ2-7, the V gene TRBV5-1; D ambiguous. The CDR3 runs 13 residues. Trimming pared 4 bases from V and 2 bases from J, leaving 10 bases between. The germline V gene has CDR1 SGHRS and CDR2 YFSETQ. This CDR3 is CASSVDTTYEQYF. As DNA, the CDR3 is TGCGCCAGCAGCGTTGACACCACCTACGAGCAGTACTTC.

The rearrangement joins TRBV2 to TRBJ1-1, with TRBD1 matching over 8 bases. Per germline, CDR1 SNHLY and CDR2 FYNNEI. The V segment lost 4 bases and the J segment 1 base; nucleotides outside the gene matches: 5. The CDR3 has 15 amino acids. CDR3 in amino acids: CASSARDRTNTEAFF. The CDR3 nucleotides read TGTGCCAGCAGTGCCCGGGACAGGACGAACACTGAAGCTTTCTTT.

The chain links TRBV18 to TRBJ1-1; D may be TRBD1 (5 bases). The V and J ends lost 3 bases and 1 base respectively, with 6 bases between them. The length of the CDR3 is 13 residues. Germline V gene sequence: CDR1 KGHSH, CDR2 LQKENI. CDR3 bases: TGTGCCAGCTCACCGACAGAGAACACTGAAGCTTTCTTT. As protein: CASSPTENTEAFF.

The chain employs TRBV19 and TRBJ1-1; the D is unclear. The ends were cut back, 5 bases at V and 0 bases at J, with 13 bases in the middle. From germline, CDR1 is LNHDA and CDR2 SQIVND (reference sequence). The CDR3 sequence is 15 residues long. The CDR3 DNA sequence: TGTGCCAGTAGTGGACGGACCCGGTTGAACACTGAAGCTTTCTTT. Protein: CASSGRTRLNTEAFF.

The chain joins TRBV28 to TRBJ1-4; D is ambiguous. With 6 bases removed from V and 7 bases from J, the gap between germline ends came to 15 bases. CDR1 MDHEN and CDR2 SYDVKM come from the germline V gene. CDR3 length equals 14 residues. In DNA, the CDR3 is TGTGCCAGCAGCCTACACACTATCGGTGAAAAACTGTTTTTT. It codes for CASSLHTIGEKLFF.

This chain links TRBV25-1 with TRBJ2-1; 8 nucleotides align to TRBD2. In germline, CDR1 is MGHDK, CDR2 SYGVNS. The junction had 8 bases not matched to a gene; V was cut back by 1 base and J by 6 bases. This CDR3 is 16 amino acids long. The DNA of the CDR3 is TGTGCCAGCAGTGAATTTACGGGAGGGCCATTCAATGAGCAGTTCTTC. Amino acid sequence: CASSEFTGGPFNEQFF.

The chain joins TRBV6-5 to TRBJ2-1, with TRBD1 matching over 9 bases. J lost 8 bases, V lost 5 bases, and 4 bases had no gene match. CDR3 length: 13 amino acids. Germline lookup yields CDR1 MNHEY and CDR2 SVGAGI. CDR3 bases: TGTGCCAGCAGTAGGAGACAGGGGGATGAGCAGTTCTTC. It specifies CASSRRQGDEQFF.

The chain links TRBV19 to TRBJ1-1; D is undetermined. This CDR3 region has 13 residues. Germline V gene data show CDR1 as LNHDA and CDR2 as SQIVND (reference sequence). V gave up 4 bases and J gave up 0 bases, with 6 bases separating them. CDR3 sequence (DNA): TGTGCCAGTAGTACAGAGTTGAACACTGAAGCTTTCTTT. Its translation: CASSTELNTEAFF.

This chain uses TRBV29-1 with TRBJ2-3, with D possibly called TRBD1 or TRBD2 (5 bases each). The germline V and J ends were trimmed by 6 bases and 7 bases, with 20 bases remaining between them. CDR3 length: 14 amino acids. Germline lookup yields CDR1 SQVTM and CDR2 ANQGSEA. CDR3 in DNA: TGCAGCGTGCGACCGGGGCAGGCAGGCCATACGCAGTATTTT. Encoded protein: CSVRPGQAGHTQYF.

The chain is built from TRBV25-1 and TRBJ2-7, with a possible D match to TRBD2 (6 bases). Germline V gives CDR1 MGHDK, CDR2 SYGVNS. The CDR3 length is 15 residues. Between the trimmed V and J ends, which lost 6 bases and 0 bases, there was a span of 15 bases. The CDR3 DNA reads TGTGCCAGCAGCGATACCGGGACTGGCTCCTACGAGCAGTACTTC. Translating it yields CASSDTGTGSYEQYF.

In its sample, this clone was seen a few times. This chain joins TRBV7-2 and TRBJ2-7; no clear D. The length of the CDR3 is 13 residues. V lost 5 bases and J 0 bases, leaving 8 bases between the germline ends. Germline CDR1 SGHTA, CDR2 FQGNSA. CDR3 nucleotides: TGTGCCAGCAGCCCACCTAACTCCTACGAGCAGTACTTC. It is translated as CASSPPNSYEQYF.

This clone was counted between two and nine times. The chain carries TRBV30 and TRBJ2-7; possible D gene TRBD1, 6 bases. Trimming took off 0 bases at V and 4 bases at J, with 22 bases between the two ends. The germline V gene has CDR1 GTSNPN and CDR2 SVGIG (reference sequence). This CDR3 contains 17 residues. CDR3 DNA sequence: TGTGCCTGGAGTGTGACCCCCAACAGGGACAACCCTTACGAGCAGTACTTC. This translates into CAWSVTPNRDNPYEQYF.